The sequence of this T cell receptor beta chain was determined in a study of shared clonotypes between healthy human individuals. In the CD4+ fraction, cells were divided into CD45RA+ naive and CD45RA-negative memory subsets. The ends lost 0 bases at V and 4 bases at J; junction bases unmatched: 9. This CDR3 contains 17 residues. Germline V gives CDR1 ENHRY, CDR2 SYGVKD. The authors ran the assay at deep level. The table came from immunoSEQ multiplex PCR; TCRdb's copy has only in-frame clones and leaves some out. The data contain 950,000 to 1,100,000 clones, around 78% of them seen just once; the ten biggest clones take up 0.6% to 0.75%.

The sequence was collected from a man between 18 and 35 years old in good health. Some clones in this sample may be carry-over from other donors' samples. The rearrangement links TRBV10-3 to TRBJ2-3; 8 bases agree with TRBD2. The sample consisted of memory CD4+ T cells from PBMCs. This sample's subset: CD45RA-negative fraction. CDR3 amino acids: CAISESRLSGGPDTQYF. CDR3 nucleotides: TGTGCCATCAGTGAGTCGAGGTTGTCGGGAGGGCCAGATACGCAGTATTTT.